This T cell receptor beta chain stems from a study of blood T cell repertoires in COVID-19 (dated by TCRdb to the early 2020s). Concerning the study at large: The collaborator samples originated in the United States, Italy and Spain and spanned the acute and convalescent phases of COVID-19. The material from the prospective study consisted of cDNA or gDNA derived from T cells, B-cell-depleted T cells, or PBMCs. Samples were obtained from the ongoing ImmuneRACE study (first 160 participants) and from over 1,000 subjects provided by 6 global collaborators. The dataset comprised deeply sampled blood TCRbeta repertoires from subjects exposed to, actively infected with, or recovered from COVID-19. HLA class I and class II types, where available, came from metadata supplied by the sample provider rather than from assay-based typing. The sample metadata nearly always contained a de-identified subject ID, COVID-19 status, age in years and sex. The repertoires were made available in a free public database intended to serve as a resource for research on the immune response to SARS-CoV-2. Overall study outcomes, separate from this receptor: Clinical and demographic metadata were provided uncurated, with the amount varying by source and participant.

Concerning this clone: The target of this receptor is not known. Base qualities were left out, and no much larger clone turns up one base away.

The immunoSEQ Assay, a bias-controlled multiplex PCR, was used to amplify TCRbeta CDR3 regions from genomic DNA. The paper's processing steps were these. Within the assay, amplification of reference gene primers was used to estimate how many nucleated cells each sample contained. To quantify the absolute abundance of each unique TCRbeta CDR3 rearrangement, sequence reads were collapsed and filtered. For each sample, productive Simpson clonality was calculated as the square root of Simpson's diversity index across productive rearrangements. TCRdb re-hosts the immuneACCESS table, in-frame sequences only. Its copies lack some clones; in the studies checked, an unresolved V gene accounts for under half of them, and the cause for the rest is not known. V and J calls and clone size are copied from that table; D and trimming were computed from the DNA. For this sample there are about 190,000 clones; roughly 80% appear just once. The top ten clones comprise more than 4.5% of the sample.

Whole blood was collected in K2EDTA tubes by collaborating institutions according to the institutions' own protocols. For TCRbeta analysis, collaborators shipped samples in one of three forms: frozen whole blood, isolated PBMCs, or DNA extracted from either of those sample types. The CDR3, cysteine through phenylalanine, is 14 amino acids long. The kept DNA is CDR3 alone, 42 bases in frame from the first base. Between the V and J ends, shortened by 5 bases and 1 base respectively, the junction contains 9 bases. The CDR1 and CDR2 encoded by the germline V gene are MDHEN and SYDVKM. The chain was built from TRBV28 and TRBJ1-3; the D gene is not confidently resolved. The TCR originated in a woman aged 30 to 39 with acute or convalescent COVID-19. What was sequenced was peripheral blood. The CDR3 region: CASSEIVSGNTIYF. The DNA reads TGTGCCAGCAGTGAGATAGTATCTGGAAACACCATATATTTT.